The clone carrying this T cell receptor (beta chain) was seen ten or more times. As yet, its antigen is unknown. The source of the sample is a study of neurological immune-mediated disorders. Study details: Among roughly 34 multiple sclerosis patients, 31 were relapsing-remitting and 3 were secondary progressive. Study conclusions and caveats: HTLV-1-associated myelopathy showed the most TCR clonal expansion; multiple sclerosis the least, below healthy controls.

The cDNA was produced through 5'RACE with 10-nucleotide random UMIs. Over 190 million TCR-beta sequences from 15-18 subjects came out of each sequencing run. A single record per CDR3 protein comes from TCRdb applying MiXCR to the 5' RACE reads. The data contain more than 45,000 distinct CDR3 sequences, around 3.5% of them seen just once; the ten biggest clones take up more than 2.5%. CDR1 SGHRS and CDR2 YFSETQ come from the germline V gene. The CDR3 loop spans 14 amino acids. Germline trimming cut 7 bases from V and 5 bases from J; bases unmatched to any gene: 6. The clonotype originates from a woman in her twenties or thirties with multiple sclerosis. This chain uses TRBV5-1 with TRBJ2-3; the match to TRBD2 covers 11 bases. The sequenced sample consisted of PBMCs. CDR3 DNA sequence: TGCGCCAGCCGATCCGGGACTAGCGGAGATACGCAGTATTTT. Protein product: CASRSGTSGDTQYF.